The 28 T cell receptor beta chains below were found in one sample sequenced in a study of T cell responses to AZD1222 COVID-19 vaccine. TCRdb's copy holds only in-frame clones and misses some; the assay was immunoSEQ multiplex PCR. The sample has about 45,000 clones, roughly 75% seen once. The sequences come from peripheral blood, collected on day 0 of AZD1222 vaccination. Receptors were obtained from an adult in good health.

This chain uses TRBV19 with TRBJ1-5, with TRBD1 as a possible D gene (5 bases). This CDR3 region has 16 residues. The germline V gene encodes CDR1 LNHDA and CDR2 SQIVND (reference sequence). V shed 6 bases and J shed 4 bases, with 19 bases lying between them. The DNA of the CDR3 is TGTGCCAGTAGATTACCAGGGCAGGGAGATAATCAGCCCCAGCATTTT. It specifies CASRLPGQGDNQPQHF.

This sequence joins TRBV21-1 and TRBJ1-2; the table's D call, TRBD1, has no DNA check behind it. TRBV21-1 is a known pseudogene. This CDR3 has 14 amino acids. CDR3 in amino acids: CASSVRDRAYGYTF. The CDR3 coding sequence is TGTGCCAGCAGCGTACGGGACAGGGCCTATGGCTACACCTTC.

The CDR3 here is CASSPGTGSPSLNTGELFF. The CDR3 bases are TGTGCCAGCAGTCCCGGGACAGGGAGCCCCTCACTCAACACCGGGGAGCTGTTTTTT. V gene TRBV6-4 combines with J gene TRBJ2-2, with 9 bases lining up with TRBD1. After removal of 5 bases from V and 2 bases from J, the junction contained 15 bases not matched to a gene. This CDR3 region has 19 residues. Germline values: CDR1 MRHNA, CDR2 SNTAGT.

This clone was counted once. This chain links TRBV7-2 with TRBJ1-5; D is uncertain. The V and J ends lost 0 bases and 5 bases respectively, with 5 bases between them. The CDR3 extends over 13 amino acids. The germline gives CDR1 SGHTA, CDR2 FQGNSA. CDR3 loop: CASSLAQDQPQHF. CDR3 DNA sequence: TGTGCCAGCAGCTTAGCCCAGGATCAGCCCCAGCATTTT. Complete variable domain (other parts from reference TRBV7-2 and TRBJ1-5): GAGVSQSPSNKVTEKGKDVELRCDPISGHTALYWYRQSLGQGLEFLIYFQGNSAPDKSGLPSDRFSAERTGGSVSTLTIQRTQQEDSAVYLCASSLAQDQPQHFGDGTRLSIL.

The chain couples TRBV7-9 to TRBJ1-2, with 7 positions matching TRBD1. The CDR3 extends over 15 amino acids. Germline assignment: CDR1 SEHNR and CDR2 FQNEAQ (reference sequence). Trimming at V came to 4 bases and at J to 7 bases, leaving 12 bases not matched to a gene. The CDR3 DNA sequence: TGTGCCAGCAGCTCAGGGGGAATTGACAGTTTTGGCTACACCTTC. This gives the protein CASSSGGIDSFGYTF.

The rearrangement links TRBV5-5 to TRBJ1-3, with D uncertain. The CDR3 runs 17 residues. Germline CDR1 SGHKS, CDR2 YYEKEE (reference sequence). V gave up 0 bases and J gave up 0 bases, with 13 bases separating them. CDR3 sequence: CASSLGYGPLSGNTIYF. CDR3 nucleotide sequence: TGTGCCAGCAGCTTGGGTTACGGGCCACTCTCTGGAAACACCATATATTTT.

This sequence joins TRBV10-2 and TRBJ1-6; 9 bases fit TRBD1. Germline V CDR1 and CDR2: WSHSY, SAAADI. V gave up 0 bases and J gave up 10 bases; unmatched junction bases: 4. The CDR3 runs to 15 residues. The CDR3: CASSESTGGRSPLHF. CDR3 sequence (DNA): TGCGCCAGCAGTGAGTCGACAGGGGGAAGATCACCCCTCCACTTT.

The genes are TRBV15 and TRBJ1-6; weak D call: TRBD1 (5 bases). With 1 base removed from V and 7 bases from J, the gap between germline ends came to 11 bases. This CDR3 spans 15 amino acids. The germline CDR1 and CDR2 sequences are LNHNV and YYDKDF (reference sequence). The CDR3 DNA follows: TGTGCCACCAGCAGAGTAGAGGGGCAAAATTCACCCCTCCACTTT. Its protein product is CATSRVEGQNSPLHF.

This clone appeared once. This chain's CDR3 is CASSGGRNTQYF. The CDR3 region has the DNA TGTGCCAGCAGTGGGGGTAGGAATACGCAGTATTTT. The V call is TRBV2, the J call TRBJ2-3; D uncertain. The CDR3 loop spans 12 amino acids. The V gene lost 4 bases and the J gene lost 7 bases, with 9 bases spanning the gap. The germline CDR1 and CDR2 sequences are SNHLY and FYNNEI.

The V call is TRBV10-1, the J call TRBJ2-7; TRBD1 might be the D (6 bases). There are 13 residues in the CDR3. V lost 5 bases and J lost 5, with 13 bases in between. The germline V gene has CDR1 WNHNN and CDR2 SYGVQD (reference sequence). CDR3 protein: CASSTGSRNEQYF. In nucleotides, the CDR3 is TGCGCCAGCAGTACAGGGTCTCGGAACGAGCAGTACTTC.

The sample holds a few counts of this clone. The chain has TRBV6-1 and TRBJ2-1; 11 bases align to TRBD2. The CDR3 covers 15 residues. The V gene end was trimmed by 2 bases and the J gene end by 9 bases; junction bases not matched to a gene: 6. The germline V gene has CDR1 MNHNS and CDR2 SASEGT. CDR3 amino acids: CASSESVAGGREQFF. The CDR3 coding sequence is TGTGCCAGCAGTGAATCAGTAGCGGGGGGGCGTGAGCAGTTCTTC.

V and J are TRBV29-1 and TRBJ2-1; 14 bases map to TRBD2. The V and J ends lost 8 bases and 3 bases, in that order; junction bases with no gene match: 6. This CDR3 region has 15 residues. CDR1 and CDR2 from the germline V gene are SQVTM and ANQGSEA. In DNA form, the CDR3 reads TGCAGCTTCGCCGGGACTAGCGGGGGCTACAATGAGCAGTTCTTC. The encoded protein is CSFAGTSGGYNEQFF.

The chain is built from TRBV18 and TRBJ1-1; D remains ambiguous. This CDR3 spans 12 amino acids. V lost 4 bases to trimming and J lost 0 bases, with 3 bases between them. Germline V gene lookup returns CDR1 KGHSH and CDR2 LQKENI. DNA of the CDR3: TGTGCCAGCTCACTCATGAACACTGAAGCTTTCTTT. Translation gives CASSLMNTEAFF.

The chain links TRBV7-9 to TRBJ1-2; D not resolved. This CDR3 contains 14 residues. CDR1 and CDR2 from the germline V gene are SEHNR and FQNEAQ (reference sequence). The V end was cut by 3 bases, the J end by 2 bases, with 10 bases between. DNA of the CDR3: TGTGCCAGCAGCTTCGGACCCCTAAACTATGGCTACACCTTC. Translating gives CASSFGPLNYGYTF.

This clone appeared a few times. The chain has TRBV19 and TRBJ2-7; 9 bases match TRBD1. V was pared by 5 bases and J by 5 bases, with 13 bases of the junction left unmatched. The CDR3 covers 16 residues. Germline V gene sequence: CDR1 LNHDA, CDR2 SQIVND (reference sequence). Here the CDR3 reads CASSSHPDRGGHEQYF. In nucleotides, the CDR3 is TGTGCCAGTAGTTCCCACCCGGACAGGGGAGGCCACGAGCAGTACTTC.

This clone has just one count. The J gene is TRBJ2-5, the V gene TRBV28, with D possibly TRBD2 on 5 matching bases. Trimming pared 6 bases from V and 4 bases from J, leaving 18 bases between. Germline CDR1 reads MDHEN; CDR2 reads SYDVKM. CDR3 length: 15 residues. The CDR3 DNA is TGTGCCAGCAGAAGTCGTGAATTAGGGAGAGAGACCCAGTACTTC. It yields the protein CASRSRELGRETQYF.

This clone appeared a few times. CDR3 coding DNA: TGTGCCAGCCGGGGGGACTCCTACAATGAGCAGTTCTTC. Protein sequence: CASRGDSYNEQFF. The V and J genes are TRBV13 and TRBJ2-1; 7 bases agree with TRBD2. CDR1 and CDR2 (germline): PRHDT, FYEKMQ (reference sequence). This CDR3 comprises 13 residues. V was pared by 8 bases and J by 0 bases, with 1 base of the junction left unmatched.

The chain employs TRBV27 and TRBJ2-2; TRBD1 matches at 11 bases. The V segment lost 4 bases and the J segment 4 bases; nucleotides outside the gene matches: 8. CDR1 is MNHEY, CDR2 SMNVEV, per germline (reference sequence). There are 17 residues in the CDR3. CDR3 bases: TGTGCCAGCAGTTCCCATGCCGGGACAGGGGGCACCGGGGAGCTGTTTTTT. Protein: CASSSHAGTGGTGELFF.

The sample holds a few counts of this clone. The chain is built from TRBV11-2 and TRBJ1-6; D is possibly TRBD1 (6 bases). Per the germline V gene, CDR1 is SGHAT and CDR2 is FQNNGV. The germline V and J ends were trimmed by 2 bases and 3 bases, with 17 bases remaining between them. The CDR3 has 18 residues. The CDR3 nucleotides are TGTGCCAGCAGCTTACCCAAGGGGGGCAGGTTCTATAATTCACCCCTCCACTTT. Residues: CASSLPKGGRFYNSPLHF.

In DNA form, the CDR3 reads TGCGCCAGCAGCTTGGCTTCGGACTATGGCTACACCTTC. Translated: CASSLASDYGYTF. The rearrangement links TRBV5-1 to TRBJ1-2; no clear D. This CDR3 is 13 amino acids long. V gave up 0 bases and J gave up 3 bases, with 6 bases separating them. The germline V gene encodes CDR1 SGHRS and CDR2 YFSETQ. Full variable domain (rest looked up from reference TRBV5-1 and TRBJ1-2): KAGVTQTPRYLIKTRGQQVTLSCSPISGHRSVSWYQQTPGQGLQFLFEYFSETQRNKGNFPGRFSGRQFSNSRSEMNVSTLELGDSALYLCASSLASDYGYTFGSGTRLTVV.

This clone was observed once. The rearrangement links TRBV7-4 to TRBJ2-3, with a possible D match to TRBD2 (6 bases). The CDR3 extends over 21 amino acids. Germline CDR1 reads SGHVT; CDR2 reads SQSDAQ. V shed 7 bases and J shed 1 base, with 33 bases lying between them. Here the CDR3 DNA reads TGTGCCAGCATCCTCCAGGGCTGGGGTGGGGGGAATCAAACCCGCACAGATACGCAGTATTTT. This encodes CASILQGWGGGNQTRTDTQYF.

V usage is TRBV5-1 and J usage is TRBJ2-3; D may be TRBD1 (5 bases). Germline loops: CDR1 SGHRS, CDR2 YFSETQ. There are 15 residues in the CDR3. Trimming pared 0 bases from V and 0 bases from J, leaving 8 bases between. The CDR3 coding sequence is TGCGCCAGCAGCTTGGGGACACCTAGCACAGATACGCAGTATTTT. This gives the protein CASSLGTPSTDTQYF.

CDR3 residues: CASSPRRGLGYEQYF. The CDR3 DNA reads TGCGCCAGCAGCCCCCGGCGGGGTCTAGGCTACGAGCAGTACTTC. This rearrangement joins TRBV10-2 to TRBJ2-7; the D gene is possibly TRBD2 (6 bases). The length of the CDR3 is 15 residues. Trimming pared 6 bases from V and 3 bases from J, leaving 18 bases between. The germline V gene encodes CDR1 WSHSY and CDR2 SAAADI.

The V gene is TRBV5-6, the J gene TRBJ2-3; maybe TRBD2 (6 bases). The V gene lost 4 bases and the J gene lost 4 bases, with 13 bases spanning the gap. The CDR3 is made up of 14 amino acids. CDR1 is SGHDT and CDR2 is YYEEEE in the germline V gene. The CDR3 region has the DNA TGTGCCAGCAGCACCTCTCCGGGGGCAGATACGCAGTATTTT. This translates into CASSTSPGADTQYF.

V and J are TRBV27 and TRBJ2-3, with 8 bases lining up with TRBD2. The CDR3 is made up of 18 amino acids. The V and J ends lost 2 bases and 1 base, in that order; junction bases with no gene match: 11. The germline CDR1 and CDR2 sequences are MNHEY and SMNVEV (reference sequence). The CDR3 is CASSLGPAREDGTDTQYF. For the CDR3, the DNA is TGTGCCAGCAGTTTAGGACCAGCGCGGGAGGATGGCACAGATACGCAGTATTTT.

CDR3 residues: CASSVTGTGGSPLHF. The CDR3 bases are TGTGCCAGTAGTGTAACCGGGACAGGGGGTTCACCCCTCCACTTT. This rearrangement joins TRBV19 to TRBJ1-6; 11 positions agree with TRBD1. The CDR3 sequence is 15 residues long. With 5 bases clipped from V and 9 bases from J, the junction kept 6 bases outside the gene matches. CDR1 is LNHDA and CDR2 is SQIVND in the germline V gene (reference sequence).

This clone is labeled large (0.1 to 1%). In DNA, the CDR3 is TGTGCCACCAAGAGGAACAGGGTAAACACCGGGGAGCTGTTTTTT. Translation gives CATKRNRVNTGELFF. The V and J genes are TRBV6-5 and TRBJ2-2, with TRBD1 as a possible D gene (6 bases). Germline assignment: CDR1 MNHEY and CDR2 SVGAGI. This CDR3 spans 15 amino acids. Trimming removed 10 bases at V and 2 bases at J, with 17 bases between.

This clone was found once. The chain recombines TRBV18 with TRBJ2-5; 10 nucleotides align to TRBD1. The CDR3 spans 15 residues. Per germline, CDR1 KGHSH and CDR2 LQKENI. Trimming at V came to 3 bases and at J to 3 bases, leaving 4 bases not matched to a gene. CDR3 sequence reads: CASSPRQGAEETQYF. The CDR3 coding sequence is TGTGCCAGCTCACCTCGACAGGGGGCTGAAGAGACCCAGTACTTC.